This T cell receptor beta chain was retrieved from a study of T cell responses to AZD1222 COVID-19 vaccine (dated by TCRdb to about 2021). Some background on the complete study: AZD1222 recipients given second doses at about 4 weeks or at about 12 weeks were pooled, since spike-specific TCR depth and breadth were not found to differ between the two schedules. TCR sequencing was performed for 230 to 250 trial participants, of whom roughly 200 were given two doses of AZD1222 and approximately 26 were given two doses of MenACWY control vaccine. Trial participants were enrolled by age into 18-55, 56-69 and 70-plus year subgroups, with about 150, 28 and 57 TCR-sequenced participants respectively. The paper as a whole reports these results and caveats: The whole spike protein was spanned by vaccine-associated CD4 TCRs, and dominant responses were seen in regions 160-218 and 743-854. Epitopes outside the regions mutated in the B.1.351 and B.1.1.7 variants were reportedly recognized by nearly half of the unique spike-specific TCRs. No day 14 peak-response samples were available, so repertoires were characterized only after the peak T cell response. A significant rise in spike-specific TCR breadth and depth was observed after two AZD1222 doses relative to day 0 and relative to MenACWY recipients. The 56-69-year group was small, and its depth increase did not reach significance, likely because of low power. Only 5 to 7 AZD1222 recipients were SARS-CoV-2 seropositive at baseline, limiting conclusions about previously exposed vaccinees. Participants were mostly white British and included more females than males, and it was suggested by the authors that clonal diversity may have been underestimated.

Interpreted using the paper, the time point label stands for: baseline before first vaccination. The vaccinee samples were drawn from two UK trials, COV001 and COV002, one of which was a single-blind randomized controlled phase 2/3 trial testing AZD1222 (ChAdOx1 nCoV-19) in healthy adults. Trial participant PBMC samples were collected at day 0 and day 28 after the second dose for TCRbeta chain sequencing. From a lookup of the germline V gene (reference sequence), CDR1 and CDR2 are LNHDA and SQIVND. The CDR3 measures 11 amino acids from cysteine to phenylalanine. Just the 33-base CDR3 DNA is kept, in frame starting at base 1. As regards this clone: No cognate antigen has been identified for it. No much larger clone exists at a distance of one base, and base qualities are not known.

The CDR3 regions of human TCRbeta chains were analyzed by immunosequencing. In the source study's methods: Repertoire TCRs were matched against a reference library of SARS-CoV-2-specific TCRs generated with the MIRA antigen-specificity platform. Breadth was defined as the fraction of unique TCRs that were SARS-CoV-2-associated, and depth was defined as the fraction of total T cells that were SARS-CoV-2-associated. Using the MIRA data, each spike-specific TCR was mapped to the spike region that the TCR reacts to and placed in a CD4 or CD8 class. Log10-transformed breadth and depth values were compared by one-way ANOVA with Sidak's multiple comparisons tests. TCRdb obtained this table from immuneACCESS and retained in-frame rearrangements with V and J assigned. These tables miss some clones; where compared with another copy, unresolved V genes account for less than half of the shortfall, and the remainder is unexplained. V and J calls and clone size are as listed in that table; D and trimming were resolved from the DNA. For this sample the table gives about 120,000 clones, of which 80% to 95% were detected only once. About 14% of the sample belongs to the ten largest clones.

This clonotype originated in an adult in good health. The specimen was peripheral blood, collected on day 0 of AZD1222 vaccination. This chain joins TRBV19 to TRBJ1-1, with the D gene not clear enough to name. CDR3 region: CATRGYTEAFF. The DNA reads as follows: TGTGCTACTCGAGGATACACTGAAGCTTTCTTT.